A selection of T cell receptor beta chains follows, all from one sample in a study of glioma-infiltrating T cells after dendritic cell vaccination. The data were produced by immunoSEQ multiplex PCR, yet TCRdb's version contains in-frame clones alone and is incomplete. Of fewer than 60,000 clones in the sample, around 91% are singletons; the top ten hold approximately 5.3%. The sample was blood, taken after dendritic cell vaccination. The receptor source for this set is a human donor with glioblastoma. Both conserved end residues are part of each CDR3. The order of the fields is V gene, J gene, clone size, D gene, CDR3 protein, CDR3 DNA. A D gene is named only where the DNA matches it firmly. Rows give clone size only sometimes, using once, few, many, or a class for an expanded clone.

>TRBV28|TRBJ1-5|-|-
CASSTAGINQPQHF
TGTGCCAGCAGTACGGCGGGGATAAATCAGCCCCAGCATTTT
>TRBV11-2|TRBJ2-1|-|-
CASSPLRGLDVWNEQFF
TGTGCCAGCAGCCCCCTTAGGGGACTTGATGTTTGGAATGAGCAGTTCTTC
>TRBV9|TRBJ2-2|-|TRBD2
CASSAPRSGGTGELFF
TGTGCCAGCAGCGCCCCTCGGAGCGGGGGGACCGGGGAGCTGTTTTTT
>TRBV6-5|TRBJ2-3|-|-
CASSPVVGSLDTQYF
TGTGCCAGCAGTCCGGTCGTGGGGAGTCTAGATACGCAGTATTTT
>TRBV4-3|TRBJ2-7|-|TRBD1
CASSQDRDRVQEQYF
TGCGCCAGCAGCCAAGATCGGGACAGGGTACAAGAGCAGTACTTC
>TRBV4-3|TRBJ1-1|-|-
CASSHVTGGNTEAFF
TGCGCCAGCAGCCACGTAACCGGGGGGAACACTGAAGCTTTCTTT
>TRBV4-3|TRBJ2-3|-|TRBD2
CASSQDFEAGGGDTQYF
TGCGCCAGCAGCCAAGATTTCGAAGCGGGAGGAGGGGATACGCAGTATTTT
>TRBV10-3|TRBJ2-1|-|TRBD2
CAISDSKERDQGNEQFF
TGTGCCATCAGTGATTCCAAAGAGCGGGATCAGGGCAATGAGCAGTTCTTC
>TRBV5-1|TRBJ2-2|-|-
CASSLASVNTGELFF
TGCGCCAGCAGCTTGGCATCAGTTAACACCGGGGAGCTGTTTTTT
>TRBV7-9|TRBJ1-1|-|-
CASSLAGANTEAFF
TGTGCCAGCAGCTTAGCAGGGGCGAACACTGAAGCTTTCTTT
>TRBV27|TRBJ1-2|-|-
CASSFSSGVAYGYTF
TGTGCCAGCAGTTTCTCCTCAGGGGTGGCCTATGGCTACACCTTC
>TRBV19|TRBJ1-1|-|-
CASEDTEAFF
TGTGCCAGTGAGGACACTGAAGCTTTCTTT
>TRBV7-9|TRBJ2-3|-|-
CASSLLTGASTDTQYF
TGTGCCAGCAGCTTACTGACAGGAGCCAGCACAGATACGCAGTATTTT
>TRBV5-1|TRBJ2-7|-|-
CASSGQYEQYF
TGCGCCAGCAGCGGACAGTACGAGCAGTACTTC
>TRBV2|TRBJ1-2|-|TRBD1
CASRTGGGQGASRYGYTF
TGTGCCAGCAGGACGGGAGGGGGACAGGGGGCGTCCCGCTATGGCTACACCTTC
>TRBV4-1|TRBJ2-1|-|TRBD2
CASSQERESLYNEQFF
TGCGCCAGCAGCCAAGAGCGGGAGAGTCTCTACAATGAGCAGTTCTTC
>TRBV7-9|TRBJ1-2|-|TRBD1
CASSPIQGARVDGYTF
TGTGCCAGCAGCCCGATTCAGGGGGCGCGGGTCGACGGCTACACCTTC
>TRBV25-1|TRBJ2-3|-|-
CASSVWTDRTDTQYF
TGTGCCAGCAGTGTATGGACAGATCGCACAGATACGCAGTATTTT
>TRBV23-1|TRBJ2-3|-|TRBD1
CASSHPASGTVTDTQYF
TGCGCCAGCAGTCACCCAGCCTCCGGGACAGTCACAGATACGCAGTATTTT
>TRBV19|TRBJ1-5|few|-
CASRGETPSQPQHF
TGTGCCAGTAGGGGCGAAACACCGAGTCAGCCCCAGCATTTT
>TRBV18|TRBJ1-3|-|-
CASSPSGPSSGNTIYF
TGTGCCAGCTCACCAAGCGGCCCGAGCTCTGGAAACACCATATATTTT
>TRBV11-3|TRBJ1-2|-|-
CASSFSAGNGYTF
TGTGCCAGCAGCTTTTCCGCAGGGAATGGCTACACCTTC
>TRBV5-5|TRBJ1-4|once|TRBD1
CASSLGNRGANEKLFF
TGTGCCAGCAGCTTGGGAAACAGGGGAGCTAATGAAAAACTGTTTTTT
>TRBV6-1|TRBJ2-7|-|TRBD2
CASSDPGLAGKSYEQYF
TGTGCCAGCAGTGATCCGGGACTAGCGGGAAAATCCTACGAGCAGTACTTC
>TRBV6-1|TRBJ2-3|-|-
CASVRIGTDTQYF
TGTGCCAGCGTCCGAATAGGCACAGATACGCAGTATTTT
>TRBV6-1|TRBJ2-4|-|TRBD1
CASSGTGGANIQYF
TGTGCCAGCAGTGGGACAGGGGGCGCGAACATTCAGTACTTC
>TRBV5-4|TRBJ2-7|-|-
CACASPGVYEQYF
TGTGCCTGCGCGAGCCCAGGGGTCTACGAGCAGTACTTC
>TRBV2|TRBJ1-3|-|-
CASRRVLPSTIYF
TGTGCCAGCAGGAGGGTCCTGCCCTCCACCATATATTTT
>TRBV27|TRBJ1-2|-|-
CASSLSIGYNYGYTF
TGTGCCAGCAGTTTATCGATCGGTTACAACTATGGCTACACCTTC
>TRBV7-9|TRBJ2-3|few|TRBD1
CASSPRLTRTGGGTDTQYF
TGTGCCAGCAGCCCCCGGTTAACCAGGACAGGGGGTGGCACAGATACGCAGTATTTT
>TRBV28|TRBJ2-7|-|TRBD1
CASSKGQGRTYEQYF
TGTGCCAGCAGTAAAGGACAGGGTAGGACCTACGAGCAGTACTTC
>TRBV11-1|TRBJ2-7|few|TRBD2
CASRRSSGAASYEQYF
TGTGCCAGCCGGCGCTCTAGCGGGGCCGCCTCCTACGAGCAGTACTTC
>TRBV2|TRBJ1-3|-|TRBD1
CASSAGGSGNTIYF
TGTGCCAGCAGTGCAGGGGGCTCTGGAAACACCATATATTTT
>TRBV11-2|TRBJ2-3|-|TRBD2
CASSSSGSTDTQYF
TGTGCCAGCAGCTCTAGCGGGAGCACAGATACGCAGTATTTT
>TRBV7-3|TRBJ2-1|-|-
CASSLTTGEQFF
TGTGCCAGCAGCTTAACTACGGGTGAGCAGTTCTTC
>TRBV7-9|TRBJ2-5|-|-
CASSLALQETQYF
TGTGCCAGCAGCTTAGCGCTACAAGAGACCCAGTACTTC
>TRBV29-1|TRBJ1-2|-|TRBD1
CSVEGTGDGYTF
TGCAGCGTTGAAGGGACAGGGGATGGCTACACCTTC
>TRBV30|TRBJ1-1|-|-
CAWSAGLPNTEAFF
TGTGCCTGGAGTGCGGGACTACCGAACACTGAAGCTTTCTTT
>TRBV10-3|TRBJ2-1|-|TRBD2
CAIKPTSGRGYNEQFF
TGTGCCATCAAACCAACTAGCGGGAGAGGATACAATGAGCAGTTCTTC
>TRBV11-1|TRBJ2-7|-|TRBD2
CASSLTTTSGRLYEQYF
TGTGCCAGCAGCTTAACGACGACTAGCGGGAGGTTATACGAGCAGTACTTC
>TRBV29-1|TRBJ2-3|-|-
CSVEQRMVDTQYF
TGCAGCGTTGAGCAGCGGATGGTAGATACGCAGTATTTT
>TRBV2|TRBJ1-1|-|-
CASTAQGLWTEAFF
TGTGCCAGCACCGCTCAGGGCCTTTGGACTGAAGCTTTCTTT
>TRBV4-1|TRBJ2-3|-|TRBD1
CASSAGQGDRDTQYF
TGCGCCAGCAGTGCGGGACAGGGGGATAGGGATACGCAGTATTTT
>TRBV19|TRBJ1-1|-|-
CASSRVEGDEAFF
TGTGCCAGTAGTAGGGTTGAGGGGGATGAAGCTTTCTTT
>TRBV4-3|TRBJ2-7|-|TRBD1
CASSQEGTGSYEQYF
TGCGCCAGCAGCCAAGAGGGGACAGGTTCCTACGAGCAGTACTTC
>TRBV20-1|TRBJ2-7|-|-
CSASEAFEQYF
TGCAGTGCTAGTGAAGCATTCGAGCAGTACTTC
>TRBV27|TRBJ1-5|once|-
CASSRGYGAYQPQHF
TGTGCCAGCAGCAGGGGTTATGGAGCTTATCAGCCCCAGCATTTT
>TRBV7-9|TRBJ2-2|-|-
CASSRLQGENTGELFF
TGTGCCAGCAGCCGCCTACAGGGAGAAAACACCGGGGAGCTGTTTTTT
>TRBV4-1|TRBJ1-5|-|-
CASSQSVGNQPQHF
TGCGCCAGCAGCCAGTCTGTAGGCAATCAGCCCCAGCATTTT
>TRBV7-9|TRBJ2-3|-|-
CASSSISGGTDTQYF
TGTGCCAGCAGCTCGATTTCAGGGGGCACAGATACGCAGTATTTT
>TRBV11-3|TRBJ2-7|-|-
CASGKGPYDEQYF
TGTGCCAGCGGAAAGGGGCCCTACGATGAGCAGTACTTC
>TRBV13|TRBJ1-2|-|-
CASRGLNSLEGLYGYTF
TGTGCCAGCAGAGGTCTGAACTCGCTGGAGGGCCTCTATGGCTACACCTTC